This T cell receptor beta chain originates from a study of regulatory T cells in long-lasting Graves disease. General study results and limits: Newly diagnosed Graves' patients exceeded persistent ones in TCR diversity. It was possible that the small sample size reduced accuracy.

The sample holds a few counts of this clonotype. Antigen unknown. As to time point: newly diagnosed GD, antithyroid drugs for less than 3 months. Making the TCR library involved RNA that had been extracted from PBMCs. The CDR3 sequence is 14 residues long. V lost 6 bases and J lost 1, with 15 bases in between. Germline V gene lookup returns CDR1 DFQATT and CDR2 SNEGSKA (reference sequence). Investigators prepared the TCR beta libraries by applying iRepertoire HTBI primers and Arm-PCR of CDR3 regions. TCRdb processed the multiplex PCR reads anew with MiXCR; each CDR3 protein has one entry. The top ten hold about 12% of the sample, which has some 220,000 distinct CDR3 sequences, around 19% seen once. The same data also contributed to another study, on T cells in Graves' hyperthyroidism and ophthalmopathy. That paper notes: The study based diagnoses on clinical symptoms, serum thyroxine and TRAb, thyroid ultrasound and orbital computed tomography. HTBI primers drove first-round RT-PCR of the TCR CDR3.

Specimen: peripheral blood mononuclear cells (PBMCs), collected at new diagnosis, from a patient treated with antithyroid drugs. This TCR was sampled from a woman between 25 and 40 years old with Graves disease. The chain employs TRBV20-1 and TRBJ1-2, with a tentative D call TRBD1 (5 bases). The CDR3 reads CSALTMTDNYGYTF. CDR3 bases: TGCAGTGCCCTAACGATGACAGATAACTATGGCTACACCTTC.